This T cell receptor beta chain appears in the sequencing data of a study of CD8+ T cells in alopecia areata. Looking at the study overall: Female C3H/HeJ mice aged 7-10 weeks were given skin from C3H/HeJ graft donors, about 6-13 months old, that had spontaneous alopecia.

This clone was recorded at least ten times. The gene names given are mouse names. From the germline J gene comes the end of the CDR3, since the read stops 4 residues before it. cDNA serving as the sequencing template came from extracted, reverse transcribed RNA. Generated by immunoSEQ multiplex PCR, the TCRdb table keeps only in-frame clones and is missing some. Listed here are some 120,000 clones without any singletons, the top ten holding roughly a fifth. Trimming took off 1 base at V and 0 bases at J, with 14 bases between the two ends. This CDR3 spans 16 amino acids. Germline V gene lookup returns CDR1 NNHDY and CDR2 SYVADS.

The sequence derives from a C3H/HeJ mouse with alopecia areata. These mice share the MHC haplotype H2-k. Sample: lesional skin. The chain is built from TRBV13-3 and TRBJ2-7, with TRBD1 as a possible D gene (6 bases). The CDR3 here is CASSDIRGQSSYEQYF. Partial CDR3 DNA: TGTGCCAGCAGTGATATTAGGGGACAAAGCTCCTAT.